This is a list of T cell receptor beta chains from one sample in a study of CD8 T cells in ankylosing spondylitis. From the 5' RACE reads, TCRdb called clonotypes with MiXCR, one entry per CDR3 protein. The top ten hold around 0.51% of the sample, which has some 840,000 distinct CDR3 sequences, 12% seen once. The specimen was blood, either unsorted or a sorted T cell fraction (not recorded which). Every receptor here comes from a male donor with ankylosing spondylitis. Both conserved end residues are part of each CDR3. The D gene is left open where the match is weak. The listing skips clone size in some rows; elsewhere it reads once, few, many or a size class.

>TRBJ2-6|.|few|TRBV5-6
TGTGCCAGCAGCTTCAGGGTAGCTGGGGCCAACGTCCTGACTTTC
CASSFRVAGANVLTF
>TRBJ2-3|.|.|TRBV4-1
TGCGCCAGCAGCCAAGATCGTGCAGGGACATCAGATACGCAGTATTTT
CASSQDRAGTSDTQYF
>TRBJ1-4|TRBD1|few|TRBV28
TGTGCCAGCAGATCAGGGGGCGGGGATGAAAAACTGTTTTTT
CASRSGGGDEKLFF
>TRBJ1-2|.|few|TRBV20-1
TGCAGTGCTAGAGATCACCGAGGGGAATATGGCTACACCTTC
CSARDHRGEYGYTF
>TRBJ1-1|TRBD1|many|TRBV12-5
TGTGCTAGTGGTTTGGTAGTCCAGGGGGCCTTGGAAGCTTTCTTT
CASGLVVQGALEAFF
>TRBJ1-1|.|few|TRBV6-2/TRBV6-3
TGTGCCAGCAGACTATCCGGGCACTCCATGGAGAACACTGAAGCTTTCTTT
CASRLSGHSMENTEAFF
>TRBJ2-5|.|few|TRBV20-1
TGCAGTGCTAGAGTTGCGGCTGTACAAGAGACCCAGTACTTC
CSARVAAVQETQYF
>TRBJ2-7|TRBD1|few|TRBV6-4
TGTGCCAGCAGTGACACAGGGGGCTCCTACGAGCAGTACTTC
CASSDTGGSYEQYF
>TRBJ2-1|TRBD2|few|TRBV6-2/TRBV6-3
TGTGCCAGCAGACTGACAGCGGGATCGATGAGTGGGCAGTTCTTC
CASRLTAGSMSGQFF
>TRBJ2-1|.|.|TRBV20-1
TGCAGTGCTAGATCTCAGAACAATGAGCAGTTCTTC
CSARSQNNEQFF
>TRBJ1-2|.|many|TRBV5-5
TGTGCCAGCAGCTTGGCCGACTTATGGGCCCAGAACTATGGCTACACCTTC
CASSLADLWAQNYGYTF
>TRBJ2-7|.|.|TRBV5-1
TGCGCCAGCAGCTTGGACGGCATATTCTACGAGCAGTACTTC
CASSLDGIFYEQYF
>TRBJ1-1|.|few|TRBV24-1
TGTGCCACCAGTAAGAACACTGAAGCTTTCTTT
CATSKNTEAFF
>TRBJ2-7|TRBD2|many|TRBV5-1
TGCGCCAGCAGCTTGATGGGCGGGAGCTCCTACGAGCAGTACTTC
CASSLMGGSSYEQYF
>TRBJ2-1|.|.|TRBV9
TGTGCCAGCAGCGCCCGAAACCTAGCGAACTCCTACAATGAGCAGTTCTTC
CASSARNLANSYNEQFF
>TRBJ1-4|.|many|TRBV10-3
TGTGCCATCAGTGAGCAGGGGCCTACAACTAATGAAAAACTGTTTTTT
CAISEQGPTTNEKLFF
>TRBJ2-1|.|.|TRBV5-1
TGCGCCAGCAGCTTCGATCGCCCATGGAACTCCTACAATGAGCAGTTCTTC
CASSFDRPWNSYNEQFF
>TRBJ1-5|TRBD1|.|TRBV6-1
TGTGCCAGCACGGGCGGGACAGGGGGTCAGCCCCAGCATTTT
CASTGGTGGQPQHF
>TRBJ2-6|.|.|TRBV20-1
TGCAGTGCGAGAACCGACGATCAAACTGGGGCCAACGTCCTGACTTTC
CSARTDDQTGANVLTF
>TRBJ2-5|.|many|TRBV4-3
TGCGCCAGCAGCCAAGACTACAGGGGGGGGGAGACCCAGTACTTC
CASSQDYRGGETQYF
>TRBJ1-1|.|.|TRBV6-5
TGTGCCAGCAGTTACTCGGGGGGTTACACTGAAGCTTTCTTT
CASSYSGGYTEAFF
>TRBJ1-1|.|.|TRBV18
TGTGCCAGCTCACCTGGAGCAGGGAAGGGGAACACTGAAGCTTTCTTT
CASSPGAGKGNTEAFF
>TRBJ1-1|.|.|TRBV9
TGTGCCAGCAGCCCCCTCCCGAACACTGAAGCTTTCTTT
CASSPLPNTEAFF
>TRBJ1-5|TRBD1|.|TRBV6-2/TRBV6-3
TGTGCCAGCACCAAGGGACAGGGCAGCAATCAGCCCCAGCATTTT
CASTKGQGSNQPQHF
>TRBJ1-1|TRBD1|.|TRBV30
TGTGCCTGGAGGGGGGGCAGGGGGAGGAGTTGGAACACTGAAGCTTTCTTT
CAWRGGRGRSWNTEAFF
>TRBJ1-5|.|few|TRBV10-3
TGTGCCATCAGTGAGCAGGGAGGAAGCAATCAGCCCCAGCATTTT
CAISEQGGSNQPQHF
>TRBJ2-1|TRBD2|.|TRBV2
TGTGCCAGCAGAAACCCGGGACTAGCGGGAGGCCGATCCTACAATGAGCAGTTCTTC
CASRNPGLAGGRSYNEQFF
>TRBJ2-1|.|.|TRBV10-3
TGTGCCATCAGTGCAGACGCCGACTACAATGAGCAGTTCTTC
CAISADADYNEQFF
>TRBJ2-3|TRBD2|few|TRBV5-1
TGCGCCAGCAGCTTGCAATTAGCGGGAGGAACCACAGATACGCAGTATTTT
CASSLQLAGGTTDTQYF
>TRBJ2-7|TRBD2|many|TRBV29-1
TGCAGCGTTCGTGGACTAGCGGGTAGCTACGAGCAGTACTTC
CSVRGLAGSYEQYF
>TRBJ1-2|.|few|TRBV6-1
TGTGCCAGCAGTGACGCCGGGGCCAGGGCCCATGGCTACACCTTC
CASSDAGARAHGYTF
>TRBJ2-4|TRBD2|.|TRBV6-1
TGTGCCAGCAGGGGACTAGCGGGGGGGCCATCCAAAAACATTCAGTACTTC
CASRGLAGGPSKNIQYF
>TRBJ1-1|.|many|TRBV4-3
TGCGCCAGCAGCCAACGTTACAGGGCCACTGAAGCTTTCTTT
CASSQRYRATEAFF
>TRBJ1-5|TRBD1|.|TRBV20-1
TGCAGTGCTAGAGGGCCGGGACAGGGGGCTAATAGCAATCAGCCCCAGCATTTT
CSARGPGQGANSNQPQHF
>TRBJ2-1|.|.|TRBV7-2
TGTGCCAGCAGCTTAGGTAGTAGCGTCGGTGAGCAGTTCTTC
CASSLGSSVGEQFF
>TRBJ2-3|.|many|TRBV20-1
TGCAGTGCTAGACCCGACACAGATACGCAGTATTTT
CSARPDTDTQYF
>TRBJ1-1|.|.|TRBV18
TGTGCCAGCTCACCAGAGACCCCTGGGAGGACTTTCTTT
CASSPETPGRTFF
>TRBJ1-1|.|.|TRBV29-1
TGCAGCGTAATCCGCCGGACCGAGAACACTGAAGCTTTCTTT
CSVIRRTENTEAFF
>TRBJ2-7|TRBD1|.|TRBV6-1
TGTGCCAGCAGTGAAGCAGGGACAGGGTACTACGAGCAGTACTTC
CASSEAGTGYYEQYF